The 6 T cell receptor beta chains listed next were all sequenced from one sample in a study of cytomegalovirus exposure and HLA in healthy donors (dated by TCRdb to about 2017). Library method: the immunoSEQ multiplex PCR assay. For the multiplex PCR, a mixture combining 60 forward primers for TCR Vbeta segments and 13 reverse primers for TCR Jbeta segments was used. TCRdb re-hosts the immuneACCESS table, in-frame sequences only. Its copies lack some clones; in the studies checked, an unresolved V gene accounts for under half of them, and the cause for the rest is not known. Present in this sample are tens of thousands of clones, roughly 79% of which were seen just once. About 3% of the sample is in the top ten clones. The sample taken for sequencing was PBMCs. The origin of the receptors is a man aged 45-65 years in good health and CMV-seronegative.

V usage is TRBV11-2 and J usage is TRBJ2-3; D remains ambiguous. Germline CDR1 and CDR2: SGHAT and FQNNGV. The CDR3 consists of 13 residues. V lost 6 bases and J lost 1, with 8 bases in between. In DNA, the CDR3 is TGTGCCAGCAGTCAGTACGGCACAGATACGCAGTATTTT. This encodes CASSQYGTDTQYF. Full variable domain (remainder filled in from reference TRBV11-2 and TRBJ2-3): EAGVAQSPRYKIIEKRQSVAFWCNPISGHATLYWYQQILGQGPKLLIQFQNNGVVDDSQLPKDRFSAERLKGVDSTLKIQPAKLEDSAVYLCASSQYGTDTQYFGPGTRLTVL.

The genes are TRBV6-5 and TRBJ1-2, with D perhaps TRBD1 (6 bases). Germline lookup yields CDR1 MNHEY and CDR2 SVGAGI. Trimming left V 0 bases short and J 3 bases short, with 11 bases between. The CDR3 contains 15 residues. CDR3 amino acids: CASSYSGAGDYGYTF. The CDR3 DNA follows: TGTGCCAGCAGTTACTCGGGGGCAGGGGACTATGGCTACACCTTC.

V gene TRBV5-4 combines with J gene TRBJ1-2; 7 positions agree with TRBD1. Germline CDR1 is SGHNT and CDR2 is YYREEE (reference sequence). V shed 4 bases, J shed 4 bases, and the junction held 7 bases outside the gene matches. The CDR3 covers 14 residues. CDR3 nucleotide sequence: TGTGCCAGCAGCCCGGGGACAGTTCTCTATGGCTACACCTTC. It encodes CASSPGTVLYGYTF. Supplemented by reference TRBV5-4 and TRBJ1-2, the full variable domain reads ETGVTQSPTHLIKTRGQQVTLRCSSQSGHNTVSWYQQALGQGPQFIFQYYREEENGRGNFPPRFSGLQFPNYSSELNVNALELDDSALYLCASSPGTVLYGYTFGSGTRLTVV.

The gene calls are TRBV7-2 and TRBJ1-2; 7 bases agree with TRBD1. V dropped 5 bases and J dropped 5; count of bases not matched to a gene: 11. The CDR3 contains 15 residues. Germline values: CDR1 SGHTA, CDR2 FQGNSA. This CDR3 is CASSPPGQTLYGYTF. The CDR3 DNA reads TGTGCCAGCAGCCCGCCGGGACAGACGCTATATGGCTACACCTTC.

V and J are TRBV6-5 and TRBJ1-5; a possible D gene is TRBD1 (5 bases). With 5 bases removed from V and 3 bases from J, the gap between germline ends came to 11 bases. This CDR3 has 14 residues. Per germline, CDR1 MNHEY and CDR2 SVGAGI. The CDR3 DNA reads as TGTGCCAGCAGTCTTCGCAGGGACAATCAGCCCCAGCATTTT. Protein: CASSLRRDNQPQHF.

This chain uses TRBV9 with TRBJ1-6; the match to TRBD1 covers 10 bases. Per the germline V gene, CDR1 is SGDLS and CDR2 is YYNGEE. V was clipped by 3 bases and J by 10 bases; unmatched bases: 7. This CDR3 is built from 15 residues. Here the CDR3 reads CASSGGQGFKSPLHF. CDR3 bases: TGTGCCAGCAGCGGGGGACAGGGGTTTAAGTCACCCCTCCACTTT. Based on the CDR3 plus reference TRBV9 and TRBJ1-6, the full variable domain is DSGVTQTPKHLITATGQRVTLRCSPRSGDLSVYWYQQSLDQGLQFLIQYYNGEERAKGNILERFSAQQFPDLHSELNLSSLELGDSALYFCASSGGQGFKSPLHFGNGTRLTVT.